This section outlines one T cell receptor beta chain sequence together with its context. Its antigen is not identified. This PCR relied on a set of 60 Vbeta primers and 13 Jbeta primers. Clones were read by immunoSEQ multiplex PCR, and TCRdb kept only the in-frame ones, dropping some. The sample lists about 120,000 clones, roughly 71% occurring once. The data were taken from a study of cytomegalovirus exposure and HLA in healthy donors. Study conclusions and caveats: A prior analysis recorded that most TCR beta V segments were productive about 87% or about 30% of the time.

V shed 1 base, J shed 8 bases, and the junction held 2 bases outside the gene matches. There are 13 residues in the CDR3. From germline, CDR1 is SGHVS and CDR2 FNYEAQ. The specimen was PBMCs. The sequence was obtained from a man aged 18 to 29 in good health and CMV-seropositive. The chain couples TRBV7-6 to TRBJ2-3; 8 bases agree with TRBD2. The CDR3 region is CASSLGAGGTQYF. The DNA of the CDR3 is TGTGCCAGCAGCTTAGGGGCGGGGGGTACGCAGTATTTT.